Presented here are 3 T cell receptor beta chains from one specimen sequenced in a study of blood T cell repertoires in COVID-19. Clones were sequenced by immunoSEQ multiplex PCR, and TCRdb holds only the in-frame ones, with some missing. The profile shows roughly 250,000 clones, around 80% of them singletons. The sample taken for sequencing was peripheral blood. These receptors all stem from a middle-aged man with active or convalescent COVID-19.

The chain uses TRBV24-1 and TRBJ1-1, with D maybe TRBD1 (5 bases). The germline V gene has CDR1 KGHDR and CDR2 SFDVKD. The CDR3 extends over 14 amino acids. Trimming shortened V by 4 bases and J by 6 bases, and 14 bases separated the two germline ends. The CDR3 bases are TGTGCCACCAGTGAATCGGGGGTATTGGCTGAAGCTTTCTTT. Encoded protein: CATSESGVLAEAFF.

The rearrangement joins TRBV7-2 to TRBJ1-5, with a weak D call TRBD1 (6 bases). The CDR3 totals 16 residues. The ends were cut back, 4 bases at V and 4 bases at J, with 17 bases in the middle. CDR1 and CDR2 (germline): SGHTA, FQGNSA. The CDR3 is CASSSRRGIGNQPQHF. DNA of the CDR3: TGTGCCAGCAGCTCCCGCAGGGGTATTGGGAATCAGCCCCAGCATTTT.

The rearrangement joins TRBV7-2 to TRBJ2-1; D possibly corresponds to TRBD1 (5 bases). The CDR3 consists of 15 residues. Trimming pared 6 bases from V and 0 bases from J, leaving 12 bases between. Germline CDR1 and CDR2: SGHTA and FQGNSA. CDR3: CASSSGFISYNEQFF. CDR3 DNA sequence: TGTGCCAGCAGTTCAGGGTTCATCTCCTACAATGAGCAGTTCTTC. Full variable domain (outside the CDR3, taken from reference TRBV7-2 and TRBJ2-1): GAGVSQSPSNKVTEKGKDVELRCDPISGHTALYWYRQSLGQGLEFLIYFQGNSAPDKSGLPSDRFSAERTGGSVSTLTIQRTQQEDSAVYLCASSSGFISYNEQFFGPGTRLTVL.